The sequence of this T cell receptor beta chain was determined in a study of blood T cell repertoires in COVID-19. Profiled with immunoSEQ multiplex PCR; TCRdb holds only in-frame clones, not every one. The sample lists 190,000 or so clones; about 86% were seen once. The V gene end was trimmed by 8 bases and the J gene end by 0 bases; junction bases not matched to a gene: 4. This CDR3 spans 14 amino acids. Germline V lookup: CDR1 LGHDT, CDR2 YNNKEL (reference sequence). The J gene is TRBJ1-3, the V gene TRBV3-1 (or the pseudogene TRBV3-2); 7 positions match TRBD1. The sequenced material came from peripheral blood. The receptor's source is a man in his 60s who had recovered from COVID-19. CDR3 sequence (DNA): TGTGCCAGCGGGACAGTAAGCTCTGGAAACACCATATATTTT. It translates to CASGTVSSGNTIYF.